Listed below are T cell receptor beta chains from one sample, sequenced in a study of T cell responses to AZD1222 COVID-19 vaccine. Sequencing was performed with immunoSEQ multiplex PCR; in TCRdb, only in-frame clones are kept and a portion is missing. The sample has about 85,000 clones, roughly 88% seen once. The starting material was peripheral blood, obtained on day 0 of AZD1222 vaccination. These receptors all stem from an adult in good health. Each CDR3 is given with its conserved first and last residue. The D gene is left open where the match is weak.

TRBJ1-1 | - | TRBV12-5 | CASGETTPEVAFF
TRBJ1-4 | - | TRBV14 | CASSQEVVANEKLFF
TRBJ1-6 | - | TRBV5-1 | CASSREGLNSPLHF
TRBJ2-2 | - | TRBV9 | CASSVAQRATGELFF
TRBJ2-7 | TRBD2 | TRBV3-1/TRBV3-2 | CASSQPWGGRYEQYF
TRBJ1-5 | - | TRBV27 | CASSFYSNQPQHF
TRBJ2-7 | - | TRBV9 | CASSVAAHGDEQYF
TRBJ2-1 | - | TRBV9 | CASSVVPGNEQFF
TRBJ1-2 | TRBD1 | TRBV3-1/TRBV3-2 | CASSQEGRGHGYTF
TRBJ1-5 | - | TRBV5-6 | CASSSWGRLQPQHF
TRBJ2-7 | TRBD2 | TRBV5-1 | CASSLSGTSGAFSYEQYF
TRBJ1-2 | - | TRBV5-4 | CASSFSTATYGYTF
TRBJ1-6 | TRBD1 | TRBV6-6 | CASSNTRQGLGSPLHF
TRBJ1-1 | - | TRBV3-1/TRBV3-2 | CASSLLGGRNTEAFF
TRBJ2-3 | TRBD2 | TRBV6-5 | CASSKGLAGDTQYF
TRBJ2-5 | TRBD2 | TRBV3-1/TRBV3-2 | CASSQVLASGRRQETQYF
TRBJ1-4 | TRBD1 | TRBV7-9 | CASSLETGRELFF
TRBJ2-1 | - | TRBV9 | CASSVASAGSYNEQFF
TRBJ1-6 | - | TRBV20-1 | CSASGESSPLHF
TRBJ1-5 | - | TRBV28 | CASSLVSGRRYSNQPQHF
TRBJ1-5 | - | TRBV18 | CASSLDQGYNQPQHF
TRBJ2-5 | - | TRBV6-6 | CASSYSLGETQYF
TRBJ1-5 | - | TRBV28 | CASSLKGTSNQPQHF
TRBJ2-2 | - | TRBV5-4 | CASSLKLVNTGELFF
TRBJ1-5 | - | TRBV6-1 | CASSERDGNQPQHF
TRBJ2-3 | - | TRBV16 | CASSLLGVDTQYF
TRBJ2-5 | - | TRBV9 | CASSVGGRVVETQYF
TRBJ1-1 | - | TRBV30 | CAWRRQETGRFVAFF
TRBJ2-7 | TRBD2 | TRBV4-2 | CASSQEREPTYEQYF
TRBJ1-5 | TRBD1 | TRBV28 | CASSWTGGNQPQHF
TRBJ2-5 | TRBD1 | TRBV19 | CASRGTGQETQYF
TRBJ2-1 | - | TRBV7-2 | CASSSGLGSGEPYYNEQFF
TRBJ1-2 | TRBD1 | TRBV2 | CASSQTQGGNGYTF
TRBJ1-1 | - | TRBV6-5 | CASSYEGGYTEAFF
TRBJ1-1 | - | TRBV11-2 | CASSLTDSMNTEAFF